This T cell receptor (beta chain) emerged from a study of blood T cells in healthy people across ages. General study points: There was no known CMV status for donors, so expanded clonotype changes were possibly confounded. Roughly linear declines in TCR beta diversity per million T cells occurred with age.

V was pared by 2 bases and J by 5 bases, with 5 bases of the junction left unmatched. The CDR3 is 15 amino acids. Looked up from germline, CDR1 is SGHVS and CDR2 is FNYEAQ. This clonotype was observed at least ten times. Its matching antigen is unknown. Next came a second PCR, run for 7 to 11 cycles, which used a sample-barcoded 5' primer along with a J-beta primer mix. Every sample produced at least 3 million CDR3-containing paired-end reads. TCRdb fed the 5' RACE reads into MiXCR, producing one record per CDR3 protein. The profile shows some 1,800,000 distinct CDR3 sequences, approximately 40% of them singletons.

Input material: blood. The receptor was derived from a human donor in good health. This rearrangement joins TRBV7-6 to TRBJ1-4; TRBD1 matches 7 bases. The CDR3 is CASSLRGQMNEKLFF. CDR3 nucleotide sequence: TGTGCCAGCAGCTTAAGGGGACAGATGAATGAAAAACTGTTTTTT.